This TCR beta chain was sequenced in a study of cytomegalovirus exposure and HLA in healthy donors. Regarding the study as a whole: One later analysis reportedly identified an Asian-associated ancestry cluster that showed fewer N-insertions than the approximately 670-donor mean.

As regards this clone: Antigen specificity is unknown.

PCR used 60 Vbeta primers and 13 Jbeta primers. The protocol was immunoSEQ multiplex PCR, while the TCRdb copy is restricted to in-frame clones and leaves out a portion. Of 150,000 to 200,000 clones listed, about 80% are singletons. The V and J ends lost 5 bases and 4 bases, in that order; junction bases with no gene match: 8. The CDR3 totals 15 residues. Germline V gene data show CDR1 as MNHNY and CDR2 as SVGAGI (reference sequence). Sequencing was performed on PBMCs. This sequence originates from a woman aged 30 to 39 in good health and CMV-seronegative. The chain uses TRBV6-6 and TRBJ2-3; TRBD2 matches at 8 bases. CDR3: CASSPGGFVADTQYF. CDR3 sequence (DNA): TGTGCCAGCAGTCCGGGGGGGTTTGTTGCAGATACGCAGTATTTT.